A selection of T cell receptor beta chains follows, all from one sample in a study of T cells after posttransplantation cyclophosphamide. Method: immunoSEQ multiplex PCR; TCRdb's copy keeps in-frame clones and lacks some. The sample holds approximately 52,000 clones, more than 70% seen once. The sample comprised PBMCs. The origin of the receptors is a man between 25 and 39 years old with a blood cancer, CMV-positive, and with a related stem cell donor. CDR3s leave out the opening cysteine and the closing phenylalanine or tryptophan. Each record gives: J gene, CDR3 length, V gene, CDR3 protein.

J: TRBJ2-1
length: 13
V: TRBV27
CDR3: ASSFRAGNYNEQF

J: TRBJ2-5
length: 13
V: TRBV7-8
CDR3: ASSTRTGTGETQY

J: TRBJ2-3
length: 13
V: TRBV6-4
CDR3: ASSKTSGSTDTQY

J: TRBJ2-2
length: 18
V: TRBV14
CDR3: ASSRQRPGLAGPGTGELF

J: TRBJ2-7
length: 13
V: TRBV7-2
CDR3: ASSTPTGKPYEQY

J: TRBJ2-7
length: 14
V: TRBV10-3
CDR3: AISESLGGRAYEQY

J: TRBJ2-1
length: 13
V: TRBV28
CDR3: ASSSGTSGENEQF

J: TRBJ1-5
length: 11
V: TRBV6-5
CDR3: ASSLTGYQPQH

J: TRBJ2-1
length: 13
V: TRBV6-6
CDR3: ASSSQGAKGNEQF

J: TRBJ2-5
length: 12
V: TRBV7-6
CDR3: ASSLVANQETQY

J: TRBJ2-3
length: 14
V: TRBV15
CDR3: ATSREQGAPTDTQY

J: TRBJ2-5
length: 14
V: TRBV19
CDR3: ASSISGGTGQETQY

J: TRBJ2-5
length: 12
V: TRBV6-1
CDR3: ASSSQGFQETQY